Included here is one T cell receptor (beta chain) sequence, with context. It has no known antigen specificity. Base-call qualities are not available, and no considerably larger clone is one nucleotide away. Systemically healthy Caucasian individuals from Russia, 39 in total and aged roughly 6 to 100 years, were included as donors. About 10 milliliters of peripheral blood were drawn from each donor into EDTA-treated Vacutainer tubes. Ficoll-Paque density-gradient centrifugation was used to isolate PBMCs, with at least 6.5 million per sample. Total RNA, at least 6 micrograms per sample, was extracted from PBMCs with Trizol reagent. For every donor, flow cytometry on a PBMC aliquot measured the percentage of naive CD45RAhigh/CD27high T cells. Libraries came from 5' RACE. The sequencer was an Illumina HiSeq 2500. The second PCR ran for about 6 to 12 cycles and used a J-beta primer mix along with a sample-barcoded 5' primer. A template-switch 5' adaptor carrying 12 random nucleotides introduced a unique molecular identifier onto each TCR beta cDNA molecule. Each sample yielded at least 3 million CDR3-containing paired-end reads. The Mint cDNA synthesis kit, primed by a TRBC-specific oligonucleotide, was used to synthesize first-strand cDNA from all RNA. Following uracil-DNA glycosylase treatment, a first 18-cycle PCR with universal primers M1SS and BC2_uni_R was performed on all cDNA. The paper's data handling went like this. Each sample was normalized by randomly selecting 1 million high-quality reads, each carrying a distinct molecular identifier. Reads with shared molecular identifiers were discarded instead of being binned into consensus sequences. MiTCR, set to a Q25 quality threshold and the strictest error-elimination algorithm, was used for CDR3 identification, clonotype clustering and error correction. A nonparametric unseen species model using Euler transformation provided a lower-bound estimate of total TCR beta diversity. The raw public data were reprocessed by TCRdb itself: fastp quality trimming at Q25, MiXCR clonotype calling, in-frame beta chains only. Every CDR3 protein is listed once, alongside the most common genes and DNA of its rows. The V and J calls reflect TCRdb's pipeline rather than the authors' work. The sample profile shows hundreds of thousands of distinct CDR3 sequences; 40% to 65% of them were found once. Roughly two fifths of the sample lies in the top ten.

CDR1 is given as DFQATT and CDR2 as SNEGSKA, both from the germline V gene (reference sequence). Spanning cysteine to phenylalanine, the CDR3 consists of 15 amino acids. Kept here is only the CDR3 DNA, which spans 45 bases and is read in frame from base 1. The junction shows trimming of 6 bases on V and 7 bases on J, and the gene matches do not reach 14 bases of it. The data were obtained in a study of blood T cells in healthy people across ages (dated by TCRdb to about 2015). About the full investigation: Template switching captured roughly one uniquely barcoded TCR beta cDNA molecule per two T cells in model experiments. Age-related changes in TCR beta repertoire diversity were measured in the study by deep sequencing normalized with unique cDNA molecular identifiers. Four age groups were formed from the donors: young (average 16 years), middle-aged (approximately 42), aged (62) and long-lived (about 75). To avoid experimental bias, donors of different ages were spread randomly across the sequencing lanes. Two additional independent replicas of 1 million unique cDNA reads from the same blood draw were analyzed for two donors (one aged 18 to 30 and one aged 80 or older). General conclusions and limits of the study: Observed TCR beta diversity correlated strongly with the percentage of naive T cells measured by flow cytometry. Because profiling used bulk unsorted PBMCs, naive and antigen-experienced compartments could not be compared conclusively. Observed TCR beta diversity per million T cells fell roughly linearly with age, and a significant reduction was already apparent by age around 44. Estimates of total diversity based on one million sequenced T cells were considered lower bounds and underestimates. Compared with the aged group, more naive CD4+ T cells, fewer expanded clones and increased TCR diversity were shown by the long-lived group, suggesting age selection. Because donor CMV infection status was unknown, age-related changes in expanded clonotypes were potentially confounded.

The material sequenced was blood. In this chain, TRBV20-1 is recombined with TRBJ2-1; TRBD2 matches 8 bases in the middle. This clonotype was sampled from a man older than 75 in good health. The bases read TGCAGTGCAATCCCGGGACTAGGCCGCGGGAATGAGCAGTTCTTC. Translation gives CSAIPGLGRGNEQFF.